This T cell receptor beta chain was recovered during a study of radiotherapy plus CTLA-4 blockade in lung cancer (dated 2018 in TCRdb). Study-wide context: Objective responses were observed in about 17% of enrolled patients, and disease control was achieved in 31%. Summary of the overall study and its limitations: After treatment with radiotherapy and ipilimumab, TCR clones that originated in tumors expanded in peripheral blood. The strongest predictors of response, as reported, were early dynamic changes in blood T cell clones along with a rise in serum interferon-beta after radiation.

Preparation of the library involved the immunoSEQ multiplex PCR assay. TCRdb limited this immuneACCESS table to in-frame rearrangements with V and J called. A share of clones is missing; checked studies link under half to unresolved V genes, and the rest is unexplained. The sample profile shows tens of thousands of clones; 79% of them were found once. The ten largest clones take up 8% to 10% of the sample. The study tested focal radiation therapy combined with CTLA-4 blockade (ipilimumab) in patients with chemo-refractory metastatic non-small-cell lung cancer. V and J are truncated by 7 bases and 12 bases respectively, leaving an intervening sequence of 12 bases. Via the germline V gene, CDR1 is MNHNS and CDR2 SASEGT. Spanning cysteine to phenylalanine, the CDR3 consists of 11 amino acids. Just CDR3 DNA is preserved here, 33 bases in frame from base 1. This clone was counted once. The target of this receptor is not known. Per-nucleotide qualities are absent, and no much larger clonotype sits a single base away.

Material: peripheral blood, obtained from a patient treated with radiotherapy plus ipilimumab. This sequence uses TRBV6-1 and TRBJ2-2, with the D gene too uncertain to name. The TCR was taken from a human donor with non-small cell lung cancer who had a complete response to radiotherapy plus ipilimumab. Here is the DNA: TGTGCCAGCACGAGGAGTGGCAAGCTGTTTTTT. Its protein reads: CASTRSGKLFF.